A selection of T cell receptor beta chains follows, all from one sample in a study of T cell changes during pregnancy in multiple sclerosis. The method was immunoSEQ multiplex PCR; TCRdb's version includes in-frame clones alone and lacks a portion of them. This table has tens of thousands of clones, over 85% appearing once. This specimen consisted of peripheral blood, obtained in the first trimester of pregnancy. Receptor source: a female donor with multiple sclerosis, enrolled in a pregnancy study. Each CDR3 is given with its conserved first and last residue. Each record gives: J gene, V gene, clone size, D gene, CDR3 DNA, CDR3 protein. The D gene is left open where the match is weak. Some rows mark clone size as missing; the rest say once, few, many or name a class of expanded clone.

J: TRBJ2-7
V: TRBV19
size: NA
D: TRBD2
DNA: TGTGCCAGTAGTGTTAGCGGGAGCTCCTACGAGCAGTACTTC
CDR3: CASSVSGSSYEQYF

J: TRBJ1-2
V: TRBV6-1
size: NA
D: NA
DNA: TGTGCCAGCAGCCTCAAACAAAGCTACACCTTC
CDR3: CASSLKQSYTF

J: TRBJ1-5
V: TRBV28
size: NA
D: NA
DNA: TGTGCCAGCAGTGAAACTGGCAATCAGCCCCAGCATTTT
CDR3: CASSETGNQPQHF

J: TRBJ1-1
V: TRBV29-1
size: NA
D: NA
DNA: TGCAGCGTTGAGAGGCCTCTCGAGCCCGAAGCTTTCTTT
CDR3: CSVERPLEPEAFF

J: TRBJ2-2
V: TRBV6-6
size: NA
D: TRBD2
DNA: TGTGCCACCCGGGAGGGTGACTTTCAGACCGGGGAGCTGTTTTTT
CDR3: CATREGDFQTGELFF

J: TRBJ2-3
V: TRBV9
size: NA
D: TRBD2
DNA: TGTGCCAGCAGCGCCCTAAGGACTAGCGGGGGGGGAACGCAGTATTTT
CDR3: CASSALRTSGGGTQYF

J: TRBJ2-5
V: TRBV28
size: NA
D: TRBD2
DNA: TGTGCCAGCAGTACCAGACTAGCGGGAATAGAGACCCAGTACTTC
CDR3: CASSTRLAGIETQYF

J: TRBJ1-2
V: TRBV29-1
size: once
D: NA
DNA: TGCAGCGTTGCGTTGGTGTCGGGATCAACCCATGTCTATGGCTACACCTTC
CDR3: CSVALVSGSTHVYGYTF

J: TRBJ2-3
V: TRBV6-5
size: NA
D: TRBD2
DNA: TGTGCCAGCAGCCCGAGCGGGAGGCATTCAAATACGCAGTATTTT
CDR3: CASSPSGRHSNTQYF

J: TRBJ1-2
V: TRBV19
size: NA
D: TRBD1
DNA: TGTGCCAGTAGTATCTTGACAGGGGCGGCTGGCTACACCTTC
CDR3: CASSILTGAAGYTF

J: TRBJ2-7
V: TRBV7-8
size: NA
D: TRBD1
DNA: TGTGCCAGCAGCGCGAACAGGGGAACCTACGAGCAGTACTTC
CDR3: CASSANRGTYEQYF

J: TRBJ2-1
V: TRBV18
size: NA
D: TRBD2
DNA: TGTGCCAGCTCACCACCGTACGGGGGGGCTAGCAATGAGCAGTTCTTC
CDR3: CASSPPYGGASNEQFF

J: TRBJ2-5
V: TRBV7-9
size: NA
D: NA
DNA: TGTGCCAGCAGCTTCAACTCGGAGACCCAGTACTTC
CDR3: CASSFNSETQYF

J: TRBJ2-1
V: TRBV19
size: NA
D: NA
DNA: TGTGCCAGTAGTTCGTCGGTTGAGTACAATGAGCAGTTCTTC
CDR3: CASSSSVEYNEQFF

J: TRBJ2-7
V: TRBV7-2
size: NA
D: TRBD2
DNA: TGTGCCAGCAGCCCTTGGACTAGCGGAGCCTACGAGCAGTACTTC
CDR3: CASSPWTSGAYEQYF

J: TRBJ2-1
V: TRBV9
size: NA
D: NA
DNA: TGTGCCAGCAGCGTTAAAGCGGTATCCTACAATGAGCAGTTCTTC
CDR3: CASSVKAVSYNEQFF

J: TRBJ2-1
V: TRBV7-6
size: NA
D: TRBD1
DNA: TGTGCCAGCAGCTTAAATTCTGGGACAGAGGGCTACAATGAGCAGTTCTTC
CDR3: CASSLNSGTEGYNEQFF

J: TRBJ2-5
V: TRBV10-3
size: NA
D: NA
DNA: TGTGCCATCAGTACCGGGACACCTCGGGCGGAGACCCAGTACTTC
CDR3: CAISTGTPRAETQYF

J: TRBJ2-1
V: TRBV6-4
size: once
D: TRBD1
DNA: TGTGCCAGCAGTTCCGGGACAGGGGGCAATGAGCAGTTCTTC
CDR3: CASSSGTGGNEQFF

J: TRBJ1-2
V: TRBV11-2
size: NA
D: TRBD1
DNA: TGTGCCAGCAGCTTAATGACAGGGGATCGGGATGGCTACACCTTC
CDR3: CASSLMTGDRDGYTF

J: TRBJ1-1
V: TRBV27
size: few
D: TRBD1
DNA: TGTGCCAGCAGTGCCAGGGGGCGGAACACTGAAGCTTTCTTT
CDR3: CASSARGRNTEAFF

J: TRBJ1-5
V: TRBV27
size: NA
D: NA
DNA: TGTGCCAGCAGTTCCGTTGTACTCCCGGGAGGCAATCAGCCCCAGCATTTT
CDR3: CASSSVVLPGGNQPQHF

J: TRBJ2-1
V: TRBV7-9
size: NA
D: NA
DNA: TGTGCCAGCAGCGTAACAGGATGGCGGGAGCAGTTCTTC
CDR3: CASSVTGWREQFF

J: TRBJ1-1
V: TRBV28
size: NA
D: NA
DNA: TGTGCCAGCAGGCGCTATGGGGGGGCGCGGACTGAAGCTTTCTTT
CDR3: CASRRYGGARTEAFF

J: TRBJ1-3
V: TRBV5-4
size: NA
D: NA
DNA: TGTGCCAGCAGCTTGGCGTCAGGCCGCCGGATTTCTGGAAACACCATATATTTT
CDR3: CASSLASGRRISGNTIYF

J: TRBJ2-7
V: TRBV28
size: NA
D: NA
DNA: TGTGCCAGCAGTTTTTCTCTTGAGCAGTACTTC
CDR3: CASSFSLEQYF

J: TRBJ1-6
V: TRBV7-3
size: NA
D: TRBD1
DNA: TGTGCCAGCAGCCCCCCGACAGGGGCCAACCCGGTTATGAATTCACCCCTCCACTTT
CDR3: CASSPPTGANPVMNSPLHF

J: TRBJ2-3
V: TRBV6-4
size: NA
D: TRBD2
DNA: TGTGCCAGCAGTGAGACTAGCGGTTTCACAGATACGCAGTATTTT
CDR3: CASSETSGFTDTQYF

J: TRBJ1-1
V: TRBV7-6
size: NA
D: TRBD1
DNA: TGTGCCAGCAGCCCGGACAGGGGGCCAGGGAGAGGCACTGAAGCTTTCTTT
CDR3: CASSPDRGPGRGTEAFF

J: TRBJ1-1
V: TRBV7-2
size: NA
D: NA
DNA: TGTGCCAGCAGCTTAGAGGGCCAGGGGAACACTGAAGCTTTCTTT
CDR3: CASSLEGQGNTEAFF

J: TRBJ2-5
V: TRBV4-2
size: NA
D: TRBD2
DNA: TGTGCCAGCAGCCAAGGTCTTTCTAGCGGGAGAGGAGAGACCCAGTACTTC
CDR3: CASSQGLSSGRGETQYF

J: TRBJ2-1
V: TRBV7-3
size: NA
D: NA
DNA: TGTGCCAGCAGCTCGGGCAGGGCCACCTACAATGAGCAGTTCTTC
CDR3: CASSSGRATYNEQFF

J: TRBJ2-1
V: TRBV27
size: few
D: TRBD2
DNA: TGTGCCAGCAGTTTCCGACCTAGCGGGAGTATCCAGAGGAACAATGAGCAGTTCTTC
CDR3: CASSFRPSGSIQRNNEQFF

J: TRBJ2-6
V: TRBV4-2
size: NA
D: NA
DNA: TGTGCCAGCAGCCAAAGAAGGCAGGTCTCTGGGGCCAACGTCCTGACTTTC
CDR3: CASSQRRQVSGANVLTF

J: TRBJ2-2
V: TRBV12-5
size: NA
D: NA
DNA: TGTGCTAGTGGTTTCCAAAGAGGGAGCGAGCTGTTTTTT
CDR3: CASGFQRGSELFF

J: TRBJ1-6
V: TRBV9
size: once
D: TRBD1
DNA: TGTGCCAGCAGCGAGGGGACAGGGGGAAATTCACCCCTCCACTTT
CDR3: CASSEGTGGNSPLHF

J: TRBJ2-3
V: TRBV5-1
size: NA
D: TRBD2
DNA: TGCGCCAGCAACCAGCGGGGGCCCACAGATACGCAGTATTTT
CDR3: CASNQRGPTDTQYF

J: TRBJ2-7
V: TRBV2
size: NA
D: TRBD2
DNA: TGTGCCAGCAGGGCGACTAGCGGTTACGAGCAGTACTTC
CDR3: CASRATSGYEQYF

J: TRBJ1-2
V: TRBV6-5
size: NA
D: TRBD1
DNA: TGTGCCAGTCGGGACAGGCTTTACTATGGCTACACCTTC
CDR3: CASRDRLYYGYTF

J: TRBJ2-5
V: TRBV2
size: NA
D: TRBD2
DNA: TGTGCCAGCAGATCTAGCGGGGATGGGACCCAGTACTTC
CDR3: CASRSSGDGTQYF

J: TRBJ1-5
V: TRBV28
size: once
D: TRBD1
DNA: TGTGCCAGCAGTTTCAGGGGGTTCTCCTCCAATCAGCCCCAGCATTTT
CDR3: CASSFRGFSSNQPQHF

J: TRBJ2-7
V: TRBV7-2
size: NA
D: TRBD1
DNA: TGTGCCAGCAGCTCCCGGGACAGAGAGTCCTACGAGCAGTACTTC
CDR3: CASSSRDRESYEQYF